The T cell receptor (beta chain) described here comes from a study of T cell responses to AZD1222 COVID-19 vaccine (dated by TCRdb to 2020 to 2023). The study in broad terms: TCR sequencing covered more than 230 trial participants: 200 to 220 given two doses of AZD1222 and around 26 given two doses of MenACWY control vaccine. Trial participants were enrolled by age into 18-55, 56-69 and 70-plus year subgroups, with 148, 28 and 57 TCR-sequenced participants respectively.

The CDR3 regions of human TCRbeta chains were subjected to immunosequencing. The study's own analysis went as follows. Repertoire TCRs were matched against a reference library of SARS-CoV-2-specific TCRs generated with the MIRA antigen-specificity platform. Breadth was defined as the fraction of unique TCRs that were SARS-CoV-2-associated, and depth was defined as the fraction of total T cells that were SARS-CoV-2-associated. Using the MIRA data, each spike-specific TCR was assigned both to the spike region to which the TCR was reactive and to a CD4 or CD8 class. Log10-transformed breadth and depth values were compared by one-way ANOVA with Sidak's multiple comparisons tests. Held by TCRdb, this immuneACCESS table contains in-frame sequences only and omits some clones. Under half of the omission traces to an unresolved V gene where checked; the cause of the rest is unknown. D and trimming were read from the DNA, whereas the V and J calls and clone size are those reported in that table. For this sample the table gives approximately 190,000 clones, of which more than 90% were detected only once. Of the sample, less than 4.5% falls within the top ten clones.

Overall study results and their limits: Participants were mostly white British and included more females than males, and it was suggested by the authors that clonal diversity may have been underestimated. Conclusions about previously exposed vaccinees are limited because only six or seven AZD1222 recipients were SARS-CoV-2 seropositive at baseline. In the small 56-69-year group, the increase in depth fell short of significance, most likely because of low power. Because no samples from the day 14 peak response were available, repertoires could be characterized only after the peak T cell response. Reportedly, almost half of the unique spike-specific TCRs recognized epitopes lying outside the regions that are mutated in the B.1.351 and B.1.1.7 variants. The whole spike protein was spanned by vaccine-associated CD4 TCRs, and dominant responses were seen in regions 160-218 and 743-854. A significant rise in spike-specific TCR breadth and depth was observed after two AZD1222 doses relative to day 0 and relative to MenACWY recipients.

Taken with the paper, the label for time point translates to: about 28 days (+/-7) after the second vaccine dose. The treatment or condition label, read with the paper, signifies: meningococcal conjugate vaccine given as trial control. Samples from vaccinated people were obtained from the UK trials COV001 and COV002, which included a single-blind randomized controlled phase 2/3 trial of AZD1222 (ChAdOx1 nCoV-19) in healthy adults. Trial participant PBMC samples were collected at day 0 and day 28 after the second dose for TCRbeta chain sequencing. The CDR3 numbers 15 residues from cysteine through phenylalanine. Only CDR3 DNA remains: 45 bases, in frame from the first base. Trimming removed 6 bases from V and 7 bases from J; the gene matches leave 6 bases unexplained. The germline V gene sets CDR1 to MRHNA and CDR2 to SNTAGT. Notes on this clone: No cognate antigen has been identified for it. Qualities for individual bases were not recorded, and no much larger clone is one base off.

Recombination linked TRBV6-4 to TRBJ2-1, with 13 bases in between that match TRBD2. The starting material was peripheral blood, obtained 28 days after the second dose of the MenACWY control vaccine. This clonotype was obtained from an adult who received the MenACWY meningococcal vaccine as a control. The CDR3 sequence is CASRTGTSGVNEQFF. The DNA sequence is TGTGCCAGCAGAACCGGGACTAGCGGGGTTAATGAGCAGTTCTTC.